A few counts support the clone carrying this T cell receptor (beta chain). Its antigen is currently unknown. The sample originates from a study of T cells after yellow fever vaccination. At the level of the study: Those fractions that held only low numbers of cells were prepared using the SMART-Seq v4 Ultra Low Input RNA kit.

Points from the study as a whole: Abundant clonotypes from the bulk population could have been carried over as contaminants into FACS-sorted repertoires. Clones that expanded after primary vaccination mostly reappeared after the booster (nearly 98% CD4, 70% to 90% CD8).

The authors made TCR cDNA by 5'RACE template switching, adding a universal primer site and UMIs. From the 5' RACE reads, TCRdb called clonotypes with MiXCR, one entry per CDR3 protein. There are some 350,000 distinct CDR3 sequences in the sample; 3% to 4.5% occur only once, and 24% lies in the top ten. Germline CDR1 and CDR2: SGHTA and FQGNSA. Trimming cost V 5 bases and J 8 bases, with 15 bases left between them. The CDR3 consists of 14 residues. Sequenced material: PBMCs, taken 5 days after the yellow fever booster vaccination. This clonotype was obtained from a man younger than 35 who received the YFV17D yellow fever vaccine. V gene TRBV7-2 combines with J gene TRBJ1-4; possibly TRBD1 for D (6 bases). CDR3 DNA: TGTGCCAGCAGCCTACAGGGTACGGGAGAAAAACTGTTTTTT. Its translation: CASSLQGTGEKLFF. Full variable domain (outside the CDR3, taken from reference TRBV7-2 and TRBJ1-4): GAGVSQSPSNKVTEKGKDVELRCDPISGHTALYWYRQSLGQGLEFLIYFQGNSAPDKSGLPSDRFSAERTGGSVSTLTIQRTQQEDSAVYLCASSLQGTGEKLFFGSGTQLSVL.